This T cell receptor beta chain appears in the sequencing data of a study of T cells in Graves' hyperthyroidism and ophthalmopathy. V was shortened by 3 bases and J by 7 bases, with 5 bases between the two germline ends. Germline loops: CDR1 SGDLS, CDR2 YYNGEE. The CDR3 is made up of 12 amino acids. TCR beta CDR3 regions were amplified from RNA. Using the HTBI primer set, a first-round RT-PCR was run on the TCR CDR3. TCRdb reprocessed the multiplex PCR reads via MiXCR and lists one record per CDR3 protein. The sample contains more than 600,000 distinct CDR3 sequences, around 15% of which appear only once.

The sequence derives from a man between 18 and 35 years old with Graves' hyperthyroidism. The specimen sequenced was blood. V is TRBV9 and J is TRBJ1-6; D gene ambiguous. CDR3 DNA: TGTGCCAGCAGCGCCATCAATTCACCCCTCCACTTT. Protein: CASSAINSPLHF.